This T cell receptor beta chain was profiled in a study of blood T cell repertoires in COVID-19. For the study at large: The origin of the acute and convalescent COVID-19 samples was the United States, Italy and Spain. T cells, B-cell-depleted T cells, or PBMCs supplied cDNA or gDNA.

The V gene's germline CDR1 is LGHNA and CDR2 YSLEER. V was trimmed by 0 bases and J by 14 bases, leaving 17 bases between them. The CDR3 contains 14 residues. Authors' data handling: Quantification of nucleated cells was approximated via reference gene primer amplification. The method was immunoSEQ multiplex PCR; TCRdb's version includes in-frame clones alone and lacks a portion of them. That table supplies the V and J calls and clone size; D and trimming were determined from the DNA. The table has about 190,000 clones, about 81% seen once. The chain uses TRBV4-3 and TRBJ2-1; D uncertain. This sequence was found in a man aged 25-40 years with active or convalescent COVID-19. The sequenced material came from peripheral blood. CDR3 loop: CASSQDRAPAIEFF. In DNA form, the CDR3 reads TGCGCCAGCAGCCAAGATCGAGCACCTGCAATTGAGTTCTTC.